The present TCR beta chain was sequenced within a study of T-cell reconstitution after alpha-beta-depleted transplantation in children. This sample's TCRbeta library carried unique molecular identifier barcodes. TCRdb reanalysed the PCR reads using MiXCR and keeps one entry per CDR3 protein. The sample yields 100,000 to 130,000 distinct CDR3 sequences, approximately 6.9% seen once. V was trimmed by 5 bases and J by 1 base, leaving 12 bases between them. CDR3 length equals 15 residues. Germline values: CDR1 SEHNR, CDR2 FQNEAQ (reference sequence). The sample in question was PBMCs, mostly from graft donor cells, obtained 360 days after TCRalphabeta/CD19-depleted stem cell transplant. The rearrangement joins TRBV7-9 to TRBJ1-5; D is ambiguous. The receptor comes from a male patient aged 2 to 10 who had a stem cell transplant for acute lymphoblastic leukemia, so the T cells may come from the graft donor. The CDR3 reads CASSPQRSSNQPQHF. The DNA for the CDR3 is TGTGCCAGCAGCCCACAGCGTTCGAGCAATCAGCCCCAGCATTTT.